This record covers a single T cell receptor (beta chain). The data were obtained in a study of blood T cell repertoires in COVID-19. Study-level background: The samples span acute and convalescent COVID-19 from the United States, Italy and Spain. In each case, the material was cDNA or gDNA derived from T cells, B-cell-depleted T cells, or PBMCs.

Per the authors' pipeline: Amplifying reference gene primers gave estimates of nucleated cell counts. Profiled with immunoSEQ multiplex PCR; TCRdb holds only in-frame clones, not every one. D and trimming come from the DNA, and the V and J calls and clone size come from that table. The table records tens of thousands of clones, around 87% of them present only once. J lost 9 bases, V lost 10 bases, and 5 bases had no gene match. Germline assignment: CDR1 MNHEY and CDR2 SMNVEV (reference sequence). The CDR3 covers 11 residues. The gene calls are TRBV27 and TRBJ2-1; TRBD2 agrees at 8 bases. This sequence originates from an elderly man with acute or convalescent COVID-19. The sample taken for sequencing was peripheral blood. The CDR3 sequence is CAIGGGGEQFF. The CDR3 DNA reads TGTGCCATCGGGGGGGGTGGTGAGCAGTTCTTC.